This T cell receptor beta chain was found in a study of blood T cell repertoires in COVID-19. The data were produced by immunoSEQ multiplex PCR, yet TCRdb's version contains in-frame clones alone and is incomplete. The sample carries about 320,000 clones, about nine tenths recorded once. With V trimmed by 3 bases and J by 8 bases, 9 bases remained unmatched. Germline V gives CDR1 LNHDA, CDR2 SQIVND (reference sequence). CDR3 size: 17 residues. The source is a man between 60 and 75 years old who had recovered from COVID-19. Sequencing was done on a sample of PBMCs or T cells enriched from blood (not recorded which). V gene TRBV19 combines with J gene TRBJ2-1; 14 nucleotides match TRBD2. CDR3 region: CASSILGGLAGEDEQFF. The CDR3 DNA is TGTGCCAGTAGTATCTTAGGGGGACTAGCGGGAGAGGATGAGCAGTTCTTC.